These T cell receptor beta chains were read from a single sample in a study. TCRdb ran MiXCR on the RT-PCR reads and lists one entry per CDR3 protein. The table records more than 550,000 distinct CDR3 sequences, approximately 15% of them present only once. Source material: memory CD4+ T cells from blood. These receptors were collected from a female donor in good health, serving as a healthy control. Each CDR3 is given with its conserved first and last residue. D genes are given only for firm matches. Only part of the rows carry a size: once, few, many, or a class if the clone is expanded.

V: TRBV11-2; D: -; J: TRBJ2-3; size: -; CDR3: CASSLGGRTSTDTQYF; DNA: TGTGCCAGCAGCTTAGGGGGACGGACGAGCACAGATACGCAGTATTTT
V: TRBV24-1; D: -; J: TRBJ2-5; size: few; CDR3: CATSDRQTLETQYF; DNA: TGTGCCACCAGTGATCGACAGACTTTGGAGACCCAGTACTTC
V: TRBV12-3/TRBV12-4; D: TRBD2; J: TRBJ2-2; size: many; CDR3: CASSFGLAGNTGELFF; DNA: TGTGCCAGCAGTTTTGGACTAGCGGGTAACACCGGGGAGCTGTTTTTT
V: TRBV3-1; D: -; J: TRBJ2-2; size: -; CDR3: CASSQQFSAGELFF; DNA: TGTGCCAGCAGCCAACAGTTTTCCGCCGGGGAGCTGTTTTTT
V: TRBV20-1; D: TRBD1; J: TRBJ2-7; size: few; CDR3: CSAPDQTGSSYEQYF; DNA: TGCAGTGCTCCTGACCAGACAGGGAGCTCCTACGAGCAGTACTTC
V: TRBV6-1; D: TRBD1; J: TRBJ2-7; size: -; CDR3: CASSEVIPGTGVGEQYF; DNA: TGTGCCAGCAGTGAAGTAATTCCCGGGACAGGGGTTGGCGAGCAGTACTTC
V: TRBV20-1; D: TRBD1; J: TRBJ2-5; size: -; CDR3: CSAPGTGSQETQYF; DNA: TGCAGTGCCCCCGGGACAGGGAGCCAAGAGACCCAGTACTTC
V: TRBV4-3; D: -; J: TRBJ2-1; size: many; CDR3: CASSQEWGLSGYVEQFF; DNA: TGCGCCAGCAGCCAAGAATGGGGTCTAAGCGGTTATGTTGAGCAGTTCTTC
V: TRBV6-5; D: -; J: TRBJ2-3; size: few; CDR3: CASSYGGSTNVDTQYF; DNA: TGTGCCAGCAGTTACGGGGGCAGCACGAATGTTGATACGCAGTATTTT
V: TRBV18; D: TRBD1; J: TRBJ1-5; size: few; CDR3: CASSRDRGPLSNQPQHF; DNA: TGTGCCAGCTCACGGGACAGGGGTCCATTGAGCAATCAGCCCCAGCATTTT
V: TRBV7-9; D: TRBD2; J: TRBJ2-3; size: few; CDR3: CASSLAGTSDNTDTQYF; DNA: TGTGCCAGCAGCTTAGCCGGGACTAGCGATAACACAGATACGCAGTATTTT
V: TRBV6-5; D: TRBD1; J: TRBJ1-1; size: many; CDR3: CASSQGQVYAPTEAFF; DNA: TGTGCCAGCAGCCAGGGACAGGTTTATGCCCCCACTGAAGCTTTCTTT
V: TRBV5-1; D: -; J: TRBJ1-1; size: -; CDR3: CASRETSRTEAFF; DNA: TGCGCCAGCAGAGAAACATCGAGGACTGAAGCTTTCTTT
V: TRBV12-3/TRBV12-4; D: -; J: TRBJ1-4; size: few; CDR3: CASSLEGGLGEKLFF; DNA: TGTGCCAGCAGTTTAGAGGGGGGATTAGGAGAAAAACTGTTTTTT
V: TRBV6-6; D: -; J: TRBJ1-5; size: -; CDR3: CASSYGDIQPQHF; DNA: TGTGCCAGCAGTTACGGTGATATACAGCCCCAGCATTTT
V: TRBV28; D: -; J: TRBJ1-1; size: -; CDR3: CASSDQNTEAFF; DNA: TGTGCCAGCAGCGACCAGAACACTGAAGCTTTCTTT
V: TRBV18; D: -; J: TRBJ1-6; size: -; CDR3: CASSRDRPSSYNSPLHF; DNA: TGTGCCAGCTCACGAGACAGGCCGAGCTCCTATAATTCACCCCTCCACTTT
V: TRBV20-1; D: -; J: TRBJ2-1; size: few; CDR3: CSARENGGYNEQFF; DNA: TGCAGTGCTAGAGAGAACGGAGGGTATAATGAGCAGTTCTTC
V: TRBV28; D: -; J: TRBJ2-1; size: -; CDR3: CASSFSLSSYNEQFF; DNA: TGTGCCAGCAGTTTTTCCTTAAGCTCCTACAATGAGCAGTTCTTC
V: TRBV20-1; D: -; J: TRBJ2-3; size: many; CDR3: CSGQFTDTQYF; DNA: TGCAGCGGTCAATTCACAGATACGCAGTATTTT
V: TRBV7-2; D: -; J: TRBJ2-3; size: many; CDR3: CASSFGLNLADTQYF; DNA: TGTGCCAGCAGCTTCGGACTTAACTTGGCAGATACGCAGTATTTT
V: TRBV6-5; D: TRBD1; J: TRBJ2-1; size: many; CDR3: CASSPDRARDNEQFF; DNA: TGTGCCAGCAGTCCGGACAGGGCAAGGGACAATGAGCAGTTCTTC
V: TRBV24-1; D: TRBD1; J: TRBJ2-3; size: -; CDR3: CATSTHGTGGADTQYF; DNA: TGTGCCACCAGTACCCACGGGACAGGGGGCGCAGATACGCAGTATTTT
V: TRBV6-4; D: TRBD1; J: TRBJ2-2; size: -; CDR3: CASKGQGNGELFF; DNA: TGTGCCAGCAAGGGACAGGGGAACGGGGAGCTGTTTTTT
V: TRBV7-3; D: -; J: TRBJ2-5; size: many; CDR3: CASSLGPKETQYF; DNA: TGTGCCAGCAGCTTAGGGCCGAAAGAGACCCAGTACTTC
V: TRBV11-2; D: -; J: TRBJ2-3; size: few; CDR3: CASGVGDRTDTQYF; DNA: TGTGCCAGCGGGGTGGGGGACCGCACAGATACGCAGTATTTT
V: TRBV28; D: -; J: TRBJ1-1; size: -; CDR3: CASSLVWGRQNTEAFF; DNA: TGTGCCAGCAGTTTGGTGTGGGGCAGGCAGAACACTGAAGCTTTCTTT
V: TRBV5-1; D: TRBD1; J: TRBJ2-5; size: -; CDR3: CASSSGGQGKRETQYF; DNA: TGTGCCAGCAGCTCGGGGGGACAGGGGAAACGAGAGACCCAGTACTTC
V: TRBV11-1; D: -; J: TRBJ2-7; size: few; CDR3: CASSQQGPEGEQYF; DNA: TGTGCCAGCAGCCAACAGGGGCCGGAGGGGGAGCAGTACTTC
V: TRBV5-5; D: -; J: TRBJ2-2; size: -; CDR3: CASSPTPFAGTNTGELFF; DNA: TGTGCCAGCAGCCCAACACCTTTCGCAGGGACGAACACCGGGGAGCTGTTTTTT
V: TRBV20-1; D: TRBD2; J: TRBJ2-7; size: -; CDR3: CSARSPGGASSEQYF; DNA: TGCAGTGCTAGATCCCCGGGGGGGGCGTCCTCCGAGCAGTACTTC
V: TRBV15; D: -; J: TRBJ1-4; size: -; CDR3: CATARDISNEKLFF; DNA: TGTGCCACCGCCCGGGACATATCTAATGAAAAACTGTTTTTT
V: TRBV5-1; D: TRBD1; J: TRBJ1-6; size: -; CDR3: CASSFGTENSPLHF; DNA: TGCGCCAGCAGCTTTGGGACAGAAAATTCACCCCTCCACTTT
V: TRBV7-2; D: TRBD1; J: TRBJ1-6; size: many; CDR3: CASSTTGYNSPLHF; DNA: TGTGCCAGCAGCACGACAGGGTATAATTCACCCCTCCACTTT
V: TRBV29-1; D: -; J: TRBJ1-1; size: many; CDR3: CSVELVGGEAFF; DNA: TGCAGCGTTGAATTAGTCGGCGGTGAAGCTTTCTTT
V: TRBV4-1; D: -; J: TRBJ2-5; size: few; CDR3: CASSQRIGEGKTQYF; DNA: TGCGCCAGCAGCCAAAGAATAGGAGAAGGAAAGACCCAGTACTTC
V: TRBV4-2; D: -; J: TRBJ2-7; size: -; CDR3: CASSHASRIDSSYEQYF; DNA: TGTGCCAGCAGCCATGCATCTCGGATCGATAGCTCCTACGAGCAGTACTTC
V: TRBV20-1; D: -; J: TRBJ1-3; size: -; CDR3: CSAIPPAGNTIYF; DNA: TGCAGTGCTATCCCCCCAGCGGGAAACACCATATATTTT
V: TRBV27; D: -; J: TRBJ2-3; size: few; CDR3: CASSFMRTDTQYF; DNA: TGTGCCAGCAGTTTTATGCGCACAGATACGCAGTATTTT
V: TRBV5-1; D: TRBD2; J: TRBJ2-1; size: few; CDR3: CASSLTFGTSGRNEQFF; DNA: TGCGCCAGCAGCTTAACCTTTGGGACTAGCGGGAGGAATGAGCAGTTCTTC
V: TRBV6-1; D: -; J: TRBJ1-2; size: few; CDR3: CASTERQGNYGYTF; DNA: TGTGCCAGCACCGAAAGGCAGGGGAACTATGGCTACACCTTC
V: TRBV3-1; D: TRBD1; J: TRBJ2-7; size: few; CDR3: CASSPAQQGRGEQYF; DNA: TGTGCCAGCAGCCCTGCTCAACAGGGGAGAGGCGAGCAGTACTTC